Listed below are T cell receptor beta chains from one sample, sequenced in a study of beta chain features in type 1 diabetes. Some clones are missing from TCRdb's copy, which holds only in-frame ones; the method was immunoSEQ multiplex PCR. The sample lists more than 300,000 clones; over 10% were seen once. The sequenced material came from naive CD4+ T cells from blood. The receptor source for this set is a woman between 18 and 29 years old with type 1 diabetes. CDR3s include the opening cysteine and the closing phenylalanine or tryptophan. A D gene is named only where the DNA matches it firmly. Size values are once, few and many counts, or a class for expanded clones, and some rows have none.

TRBD2	once	TRBV7-6	TRBJ2-3	CASSSPTSGLTDTQYF	TGTGCCAGCAGCTCCCCGACTAGCGGGCTCACAGATACGCAGTATTTT
TRBD1	-	TRBV4-2	TRBJ1-4	CASSQDPGQGWQNEKLFF	TGTGCCAGCAGCCAAGATCCGGGACAGGGGTGGCAAAATGAAAAACTGTTTTTT
TRBD1	-	TRBV5-1	TRBJ1-2	CASSNGQGDYGYTF	TGCGCCAGCAGCAATGGACAGGGGGACTATGGCTACACCTTC
TRBD1	-	TRBV7-2	TRBJ2-7	CASSPGTGGVGQYF	TGTGCCAGCAGCCCCGGGACAGGGGGTGTAGGGCAGTACTTC
TRBD1	-	TRBV7-9	TRBJ2-7	CASSLDREGRPSYEQYF	TGTGCCAGCAGCCTCGACAGGGAAGGCAGACCTTCCTACGAGCAGTACTTC
TRBD1	-	TRBV30	TRBJ1-5	CAWSRTGGEQPQHF	TGTGCCTGGAGTAGAACAGGGGGCGAGCAGCCCCAGCATTTT
TRBD1	few	TRBV7-2	TRBJ1-2	CASSPRTGNYGYTF	TGTGCCAGCAGCCCCCGGACAGGGAACTATGGCTACACCTTC
-	few	TRBV5-4	TRBJ2-2	CASSFSSGITGELFF	TGTGCCAGCAGCTTCTCCTCAGGGATCACCGGGGAGCTGTTTTTT
TRBD2	few	TRBV9	TRBJ2-4	CASSVGLAGGLAKNIQYF	TGTGCCAGCAGCGTCGGACTAGCGGGAGGCCTGGCCAAAAACATTCAGTACTTC
-	few	TRBV11-3	TRBJ2-3	CASRDSEDTQYF	TGTGCCAGCCGGGACTCCGAAGATACGCAGTATTTT
TRBD2	few	TRBV29-1	TRBJ2-3	CSVASGGAPDTQYF	TGCAGCGTCGCTAGCGGGGGGGCCCCAGATACGCAGTATTTT
-	few	TRBV13	TRBJ2-2	CASSNSGQENTGELFF	TGTGCCAGCAGCAATAGCGGTCAAGAGAACACCGGGGAGCTGTTTTTT
-	-	TRBV9	TRBJ1-4	CASSEGTGNEKLFF	TGTGCCAGCAGCGAGGGAACAGGGAATGAAAAACTGTTTTTT
-	few	TRBV29-1	TRBJ1-2	CSAGGPGPLFTF	TGCAGCGCCGGGGGGCCCGGTCCTCTCTTCACCTTC
-	few	TRBV5-1	TRBJ1-5	CASSLGGQGSNQPQHF	TGCGCCAGCAGCTTGGGGGGGCAGGGGAGCAATCAGCCCCAGCATTTT
-	-	TRBV9	TRBJ1-2	CASSVDYGVEGGYTF	TGTGCCAGCAGCGTAGACTATGGGGTTGAGGGAGGCTACACCTTC
TRBD1	-	TRBV18	TRBJ1-5	CASSPGQGADQPQHF	TGTGCCAGCTCACCAGGGCAGGGGGCCGATCAGCCCCAGCATTTT
TRBD2	few	TRBV28	TRBJ2-1	CASTLGTSGTEQFF	TGTGCCAGCACCTTGGGGACTAGCGGGACTGAGCAGTTCTTC
-	-	TRBV29-1	TRBJ1-5	CSVQAQINQPQHF	TGCAGCGTTCAGGCCCAAATCAATCAGCCCCAGCATTTT
-	few	TRBV7-9	TRBJ2-1	CASSLLNEQFF	TGTGCCAGCAGCTTACTGAATGAGCAGTTCTTC
-	-	TRBV25-1	TRBJ2-5	CASSEYPEGYQETQYF	TGTGCCAGCAGTGAATATCCGGAGGGGTACCAAGAGACCCAGTACTTC
-	few	TRBV4-1	TRBJ2-7	CASSQDGVSGYEQYF	TGCGCCAGCAGCCAAGATGGGGTTAGCGGATACGAGCAGTACTTC
-	-	TRBV29-1	TRBJ1-1	CSVDQGPRGAFF	TGCAGCGTTGACCAGGGGCCCCGGGGAGCTTTCTTT
-	-	TRBV7-2	TRBJ2-3	CASGLADTQYF	TGTGCCAGCGGGCTAGCGGATACGCAGTATTTT
TRBD2	few	TRBV29-1	TRBJ2-4	CSVAGLAIAKNIQYF	TGCAGCGTGGCGGGACTAGCCATAGCCAAAAACATTCAGTACTTC
-	-	TRBV4-1	TRBJ2-2	CASRAREGGELFF	TGCGCCAGCAGAGCAAGAGAGGGCGGGGAGCTGTTTTTT
-	few	TRBV29-1	TRBJ1-1	CSVVEGVNTEAFF	TGCAGCGTTGTTGAGGGGGTGAACACTGAAGCTTTCTTT
-	few	TRBV6-5	TRBJ2-7	CASSYSAVQVEQYF	TGTGCCAGCAGTTACTCGGCAGTTCAGGTCGAGCAGTACTTC
TRBD1	-	TRBV5-1	TRBJ2-2	CASSGSGTGNTGELFF	TGCGCCAGCAGCGGGTCCGGGACAGGAAACACCGGGGAGCTGTTTTTT
-	-	TRBV9	TRBJ1-4	CASSGGGSQLFF	TGTGCCAGCAGCGGGGGGGGCAGCCAACTGTTTTTT
TRBD2	-	TRBV10-3	TRBJ2-5	CATAGGGETQYF	TGTGCCACCGCGGGCGGGGGAGAGACCCAGTACTTC
TRBD1	few	TRBV7-2	TRBJ2-7	CASSLLTGGGYEQYF	TGTGCCAGCAGTTTACTCACAGGGGGCGGGTACGAGCAGTACTTC
-	few	TRBV27	TRBJ1-2	CASSLGHGYGYTF	TGTGCCAGCAGTCTGGGACATGGCTATGGCTACACCTTC
-	-	TRBV30	TRBJ2-1	CAWSPAGRTFF	TGTGCCTGGAGCCCGGCAGGGCGAACGTTCTTC
-	few	TRBV18	TRBJ1-2	CASSEAIYGYTF	TGTGCCAGCTCAGAGGCTATCTATGGCTACACCTTC
TRBD1	-	TRBV7-2	TRBJ2-7	CASSPDRGDYEQYF	TGTGCCAGCAGCCCGGACAGGGGAGACTACGAGCAGTACTTC
TRBD2	few	TRBV5-4	TRBJ2-7	CASSPGGLAGDYEQYF	TGTGCCAGCAGCCCTGGCGGGCTAGCGGGGGACTACGAGCAGTACTTC
-	-	TRBV6-1	TRBJ1-1	CASSEPIAGLDTEAFF	TGTGCCAGCAGTGAACCAATCGCAGGGCTAGACACTGAAGCTTTCTTT
-	-	TRBV7-9	TRBJ2-2	CASSATTNTGELFF	TGTGCCAGCAGCGCGACAACGAACACCGGGGAGCTGTTTTTT
-	-	TRBV6-4	TRBJ2-7	CASSGAPGHRAYEQYF	TGTGCCAGCAGTGGCGCCCCGGGACATCGTGCCTACGAGCAGTACTTC
TRBD1	few	TRBV19	TRBJ1-2	CASKGDRGSGYTF	TGTGCCAGTAAGGGCGACAGGGGCTCTGGCTACACCTTC
-	few	TRBV18	TRBJ1-1	CASSPLQANTEAFF	TGTGCCAGCTCACCATTGCAGGCGAACACTGAAGCTTTCTTT
-	few	TRBV28	TRBJ2-1	CASSPPRYNEQFF	TGTGCCAGCAGTCCACCTCGGTACAATGAGCAGTTCTTC
TRBD1	-	TRBV6-5	TRBJ2-7	CASSYERGRNEQYF	TGTGCCAGCAGTTACGAGAGGGGGCGAAACGAGCAGTACTTC
-	-	TRBV19	TRBJ2-7	CASSPDNTGAYEQYF	TGTGCCAGTAGTCCCGACAATACTGGCGCCTACGAGCAGTACTTC
-	few	TRBV2	TRBJ2-7	CASRRDSYEQYF	TGTGCCAGCAGAAGAGACAGTTACGAGCAGTACTTC
TRBD1	-	TRBV7-9	TRBJ1-1	CASSLWTGRNTEAFF	TGTGCCAGCAGCTTATGGACAGGGCGGAACACTGAAGCTTTCTTT
-	few	TRBV29-1	TRBJ2-1	CSVAGDSYNEQFF	TGCAGCGTTGCGGGGGACTCCTACAATGAGCAGTTCTTC
TRBD2	-	TRBV7-9	TRBJ2-1	CASSPLTSAGGGEQFF	TGTGCCAGCAGCCCGCTAACTAGCGCCGGAGGTGGGGAGCAGTTCTTC
-	few	TRBV18	TRBJ2-2	CASSPGRGNTGELFF	TGTGCCAGCTCACCAGGACGGGGGAACACCGGGGAGCTGTTTTTT
-	few	TRBV30	TRBJ1-5	CAWSDGRGFKNQPQHF	TGTGCCTGGAGTGACGGGCGGGGATTTAAAAATCAGCCCCAGCATTTT
TRBD2	few	TRBV9	TRBJ2-1	CASSVGTSGVYNEQFF	TGTGCCAGCAGCGTAGGGACTAGCGGGGTATACAATGAGCAGTTCTTC
TRBD1	-	TRBV7-2	TRBJ1-2	CASSLVGWGQSSHGYTF	TGTGCCAGCAGCTTAGTTGGTTGGGGACAGAGTTCGCATGGCTACACCTTC
-	few	TRBV19	TRBJ2-1	CASSAKGSYNEQFF	TGTGCCAGTAGTGCAAAGGGGTCCTACAATGAGCAGTTCTTC
TRBD2	few	TRBV4-3	TRBJ2-7	CASSRETSPTYEQYF	TGCGCCAGCAGCCGGGAGACTAGCCCGACCTACGAGCAGTACTTC
-	-	TRBV6-6	TRBJ2-1	CASGIRDNNEQFF	TGTGCCAGCGGGATCCGGGACAACAATGAGCAGTTCTTC
TRBD1	-	TRBV5-4	TRBJ1-2	CASSPGQDNGYTF	TGTGCCAGCAGCCCTGGACAGGATAATGGCTACACCTTC
TRBD1	-	TRBV19	TRBJ1-5	CASSPQGLGNQPQHF	TGTGCCAGTAGTCCACAGGGGTTGGGAAATCAGCCCCAGCATTTT
TRBD2	-	TRBV5-1	TRBJ2-1	CASSAGGVGNEQFF	TGCGCCAGCAGCGCCGGGGGGGTGGGCAATGAGCAGTTCTTC
-	few	TRBV5-4	TRBJ2-3	CASHRDGTDTQYF	TGTGCCAGCCACAGGGATGGGACAGATACGCAGTATTTT